Below, 15 T cell receptor beta chains from the same sample are listed, as sequenced in a study of beta chain features in type 1 diabetes (dated by TCRdb to the late 2010s). The protocol used for the library was the immunoSEQ multiplex PCR assay. The High Capacity cDNA Reverse Transcription Kit was used to reverse transcribe all of the isolated RNA, meaning that expressed TCRB transcripts were what got sequenced. In TCRdb, the immuneACCESS table is reduced to in-frame sequences with V and J assigned. These tables do not hold every clone; where another copy was compared, an unresolved V gene accounts for under half, and the others remain unexplained. The sample yields 500,000 to 700,000 clones; 15% to 17% were counted once. 0.093% of the sample is taken by the ten largest. Specimen: naive CD4+ T cells from blood. The sample's cell subset or site, from its label and the paper: true naive CD4+ T cells. The receptors here all came from a man between 18 and 35 years old in good health.

The rearrangement links TRBV19 to TRBJ2-7; 8 positions match TRBD2. This CDR3 region has 14 residues. V lost 1 base, J lost 3 bases, and 2 bases stayed unmatched. Germline-derived CDR1 and CDR2 are LNHDA and SQIVND (reference sequence). The CDR3 DNA reads as TGTGCCAGTAGTATAGCCGGGAGGGACTACGAGCAGTACTTC. This encodes CASSIAGRDYEQYF.

In nucleotides, the CDR3 is TGCGCCAGCAGCTTTCAAGCCAGTGAGGCCCAGTACTTC. Protein sequence: CASSFQASEAQYF. The rearrangement uses TRBV4-3 and TRBJ2-5, with D unclear. The CDR3 is made up of 13 amino acids. CDR1 and CDR2 from the germline V gene are LGHNA and YSLEER. Trimming stripped 5 bases from V and 9 bases from J, with 16 bases between.

This clone has only a few counts. The CDR3 region has the DNA TGTGCCAGTAGTATCATCCAAGAAGAGACCCAGTACTTC. Its translation: CASSIIQEETQYF. This chain uses TRBV19 with TRBJ2-5; no definite D call. CDR1 and CDR2 from the germline V gene are LNHDA and SQIVND (reference sequence). Trimming removed 3 bases at V and 3 bases at J, with 8 bases between. The CDR3 covers 13 residues.

This chain joins TRBV9 and TRBJ2-3; 10 bases are shared with TRBD2. Germline V lookup: CDR1 SGDLS, CDR2 YYNGEE. V was clipped by 4 bases and J by 4 bases; unmatched bases: 9. The CDR3 length is 16 residues. As DNA, the CDR3 is TGTGCCAGCAGCTCAGAAGCGGGGGGGCAGGCAGATACGCAGTATTTT. Its protein is CASSSEAGGQADTQYF.

V is TRBV9 and J is TRBJ2-6; no reliable D call. Germline V gene data show CDR1 as SGDLS and CDR2 as YYNGEE. CDR3 length: 17 amino acids. V lost 0 bases and J lost 0, with 10 bases in between. CDR3 amino acids: CASSVASINSGANVLTF. CDR3 bases: TGTGCCAGCAGCGTAGCCTCTATTAACTCTGGGGCCAACGTCCTGACTTTC.

This clone has a handful of counts. The chain carries TRBV4-1 and TRBJ2-2; D unclear. This CDR3 has 16 amino acids. Trimming removed 4 bases from V and 0 bases from J, with 12 bases in between. CDR1 and CDR2 from the germline V gene are MGHRA and YSYEKL. The CDR3 DNA follows: TGCGCCAGCAGCCTTGGAGCCAGGTCGAACACCGGGGAGCTGTTTTTT. Translating gives CASSLGARSNTGELFF.

The chain has TRBV7-9 and TRBJ1-3, with D possibly matching TRBD1 (5 bases). This CDR3 contains 16 residues. CDR1 SEHNR and CDR2 FQNEAQ come from the germline V gene (reference sequence). Trimming took off 1 base at V and 4 bases at J, with 14 bases between the two ends. Here the CDR3 DNA reads TGTGCCAGCAGCTTAGAAGGGGAGGGAAGAGGAAACACCATATATTTT. Its protein is CASSLEGEGRGNTIYF.

This clone was detected a few times. The chain joins TRBV5-1 to TRBJ2-2; 8 bases match TRBD2. Germline trimming cut 3 bases from V and 1 base from J; bases unmatched to any gene: 2. CDR1 and CDR2 from the germline V gene are SGHRS and YFSETQ. The CDR3 contains 15 residues. The CDR3 DNA reads as TGCGCCAGCAGCTCTAGCGGGCTGAACACCGGGGAGCTGTTTTTT. Encoded protein: CASSSSGLNTGELFF.

In regard to this clone: The sample contains more than one DNA sequence encoding this CDR3. This rearrangement joins TRBV18 to TRBJ1-1; no clear D gene. The germline CDR1 and CDR2 sequences are KGHSH and LQKENI. The CDR3 runs to 14 residues. The V and J ends lost 1 base and 1 base respectively, with 7 bases between them. CDR3 residues: CASSPQGQNTEAFF. The CDR3 bases are TGTGCCAGCTCACCACAGGGTCAGAACACTGAAGCTTTCTTT.

The V gene is TRBV9, the J gene TRBJ2-7; 9 bases line up with TRBD2. CDR3 length: 16 amino acids. V dropped 0 bases and J dropped 6; count of bases not matched to a gene: 10. In germline, CDR1 is SGDLS, CDR2 YYNGEE. Here the CDR3 reads CASSVGGSGSIPEQYF. The CDR3 DNA follows: TGTGCCAGCAGCGTAGGGGGTAGCGGGAGTATTCCCGAGCAGTACTTC. The full variable domain, completed using reference TRBV9 and TRBJ2-7, is DSGVTQTPKHLITATGQRVTLRCSPRSGDLSVYWYQQSLDQGLQFLIQYYNGEERAKGNILERFSAQQFPDLHSELNLSSLELGDSALYFCASSVGGSGSIPEQYFGPGTRLTVT.

This clone was seen repeatedly, ten times or more. The chain uses TRBV14 and TRBJ2-7; D unresolved. There are 13 residues in the CDR3. V was pared by 1 base and J by 2 bases, with 6 bases between. Per germline, CDR1 SGHDN and CDR2 FVKESK. The CDR3 coding sequence is TGTGCCAGCAGCCAAGCCGGCCCCTACGAGCAGTACTTC. The encoded protein is CASSQAGPYEQYF.

The V and J genes are TRBV7-6 and TRBJ1-2, with 8 bases identical to TRBD1. The ends lost 5 bases at V and 3 bases at J; junction bases unmatched: 5. From germline, CDR1 is SGHVS and CDR2 FNYEAQ. The CDR3 is made up of 14 amino acids. CDR3: CASSPGGAYYGYTF. Written as DNA, the CDR3 is TGTGCCAGCAGCCCAGGGGGCGCGTACTATGGCTACACCTTC.

The V and J genes are TRBV7-2 and TRBJ2-7; D not certain. CDR1 is SGHTA, CDR2 FQGNSA, per germline. V was shortened by 7 bases and J by 0 bases, with 16 bases between the two germline ends. This CDR3 has 15 residues. CDR3: CASMPWAASSYEQYF. DNA of the CDR3: TGTGCCAGCATGCCTTGGGCGGCAAGCTCCTACGAGCAGTACTTC.

This clone was seen repeatedly, ten times or more. The chain has TRBV10-3 and TRBJ2-5, with D possibly TRBD2 on 5 matching bases. The CDR3 is made up of 13 amino acids. Germline V gene lookup returns CDR1 ENHRY and CDR2 SYGVKD. Trimming removed 2 bases at V and 4 bases at J, with 8 bases between. CDR3 loop: CAISEQAGETQYF. The CDR3, as DNA: TGTGCCATCAGTGAGCAGGCGGGAGAGACCCAGTACTTC.

On this clone itself: This sample includes further DNA sequences coding for the same CDR3. The V gene is TRBV19, the J gene TRBJ2-5, with D uncertain. Looked up from germline, CDR1 is LNHDA and CDR2 is SQIVND (reference sequence). Trimming removed 5 bases at V and 2 bases at J, with 3 bases between. The CDR3 is made up of 11 amino acids. CDR3 loop: CASSVQETQYF. CDR3 coding DNA: TGTGCCAGTAGTGTACAAGAGACCCAGTACTTC.